A selection of T cell receptor beta chains follows, all from one sample in a study of T cell responses to AZD1222 COVID-19 vaccine. Method: immunoSEQ multiplex PCR; TCRdb's copy keeps in-frame clones and lacks some. The data show about 140,000 clones, about 90% seen once. The sequences come from peripheral blood, collected on day 0 of AZD1222 vaccination. The receptors here all came from an adult in good health. CDR3s include the opening cysteine and the closing phenylalanine or tryptophan. The D gene is left open where the match is weak. A clone size is listed for some rows: how often the clone was seen (once, few, many), or a class if it is expanded.

J gene	D gene	V gene	clone size	CDR3 protein	CDR3 DNA
TRBJ1-2	.	TRBV12-5	.	CASGLYDRSYGYTF	TGTGCTAGTGGTTTGTACGACAGAAGCTATGGCTACACCTTC
TRBJ2-5	TRBD1	TRBV4-3	few	CASSQVLRGRETQYF	TGCGCCAGCAGCCAAGTCCTAAGGGGGCGAGAGACCCAGTACTTC
TRBJ2-7	.	TRBV6-6	.	CASGGSHYEQYF	TGTGCCAGCGGCGGGTCCCACTACGAGCAGTACTTC
TRBJ1-4	.	TRBV6-5	once	CASSPTGFTNEKLFF	TGTGCCAGCAGCCCAACAGGGTTCACTAATGAAAAACTGTTTTTT
TRBJ2-1	TRBD2	TRBV3-1/TRBV3-2	.	CASSQLTSGYSYNEQFF	TGTGCCAGCAGCCAATTGACTAGCGGGTACTCCTACAATGAGCAGTTCTTC
TRBJ2-7	.	TRBV10-1	.	CASSTGGPPYEQYF	TGCGCCAGCAGTACTGGGGGGCCCCCGTACGAGCAGTACTTC
TRBJ2-5	TRBD1	TRBV6-5	.	CASSTGGGETQYF	TGTGCCAGCAGCACAGGGGGCGGAGAGACCCAGTACTTC
TRBJ2-3	.	TRBV19	.	CASRMDGGIGTDTQYF	TGTGCCAGTAGAATGGATGGGGGTATCGGCACAGATACGCAGTATTTT
TRBJ2-7	.	TRBV27	.	CASSFPTARVYEQYF	TGTGCCAGCAGTTTCCCGACAGCCAGGGTCTACGAGCAGTACTTC
TRBJ1-5	TRBD1	TRBV28	.	CASSISRTGYNQPQHF	TGTGCCAGCAGTATATCCCGGACAGGGTATAATCAGCCCCAGCATTTT
TRBJ1-5	.	TRBV1	.	CTSSPSAGGGRQPQHF	TGCACCAGCAGCCCCTCGGCCGGGGGGGGCAGGCAGCCCCAGCATTTT
TRBJ1-1	.	TRBV4-1	.	CASMGWQANTDRNTEAFF	TGCGCCAGCATGGGTTGGCAGGCGAATACCGACCGGAACACTGAAGCTTTCTTT
TRBJ1-2	.	TRBV25-1	.	CASSDVGEGYTF	TGTGCCAGCAGTGATGTGGGGGAGGGCTACACCTTC
TRBJ2-7	TRBD2	TRBV7-2	.	CASSFGAGGRFEQYF	TGTGCCAGCAGCTTCGGAGCGGGAGGACGTTTCGAGCAGTACTTC
TRBJ2-7	.	TRBV6-2/TRBV6-3	.	CASSEASYEQYF	TGTGCCAGCAGCGAGGCCTCCTACGAGCAGTACTTC
TRBJ1-2	.	TRBV20-1	.	CSASVAGPYGYTF	TGCAGTGCTAGTGTTGCGGGGCCTTATGGCTACACCTTC
TRBJ1-1	TRBD1	TRBV5-1	.	CASSTGQGNTEAFF	TGCGCCAGCAGCACGGGACAGGGGAACACTGAAGCTTTCTTT
TRBJ1-3	.	TRBV7-3	.	CASSLGGHMSSGNTIYF	TGTGCCAGCAGCTTAGGCGGACATATGAGCTCTGGAAACACCATATATTTT
TRBJ1-1	.	TRBV10-2	.	CASSERPGRNTEAFF	TGCGCCAGCAGTGAGCGCCCGGGGCGGAACACTGAAGCTTTCTTT
TRBJ1-5	.	TRBV7-9	once	CASSLGGQPQHF	TGTGCCAGCAGCTTGGGGGGTCAGCCCCAGCATTTT
TRBJ2-1	TRBD2	TRBV28	.	CASSLAGGPDSSYNEQFF	TGTGCCAGCAGTTTAGCGGGAGGGCCCGATAGCTCCTACAATGAGCAGTTCTTC
TRBJ1-1	.	TRBV5-4	.	CASSLSKGGGLNTEAFF	TGTGCCAGCAGCTTGTCCAAGGGGGGGGGATTGAACACTGAAGCTTTCTTT
TRBJ1-6	.	TRBV30	.	CAWSGSYNSPLHF	TGTGCCTGGAGTGGCTCCTATAATTCACCCCTCCACTTT
TRBJ1-1	TRBD1	TRBV9	.	CASSRRQGNTEAFF	TGTGCCAGCAGCCGGAGACAGGGGAACACTGAAGCTTTCTTT
TRBJ2-3	TRBD2	TRBV3-1/TRBV3-2	.	CASSQGLAGTDTQYF	TGTGCCAGCAGCCAAGGACTAGCGGGCACAGATACGCAGTATTTT
TRBJ1-6	TRBD1	TRBV12-3/TRBV12-4	.	CASFTRQDRHF	TGTGCCAGCTTCACGCGACAGGACAGGCACTTT
TRBJ2-2	.	TRBV6-1	.	CASSEADINTGELFF	TGTGCCAGCAGTGAAGCGGATATAAACACCGGGGAGCTGTTTTTT
TRBJ2-7	TRBD2	TRBV7-6	.	CASSLGLAGNYEQYF	TGTGCCAGCAGCTTAGGACTAGCGGGAAACTACGAGCAGTACTTC
TRBJ2-2	.	TRBV6-5	.	CATVWTAAGELFF	TGTGCCACAGTGTGGACAGCTGCCGGGGAGCTGTTTTTT
TRBJ2-1	.	TRBV20-1	.	CSASDVPSSYNEQFF	TGCAGTGCTAGTGACGTCCCGAGCTCCTACAATGAGCAGTTCTTC
TRBJ2-3	.	TRBV7-8	.	CASSPETRKADTQYF	TGTGCCAGCAGCCCCGAGACCAGAAAGGCAGATACGCAGTATTTT
TRBJ2-1	.	TRBV7-6	.	CASSLEVSGYVYNEQFF	TGTGCCAGCAGCTTAGAAGTGAGCGGATACGTCTACAATGAGCAGTTCTTC
TRBJ1-4	.	TRBV28	.	CASRHIGGNQEKLFF	TGTGCCAGCAGACATATCGGGGGCAATCAAGAAAAACTGTTTTTT
TRBJ2-7	TRBD1	TRBV7-6	.	CASSLDRGREQYF	TGTGCCAGCAGCCTGGACAGGGGGCGCGAGCAGTACTTC
TRBJ2-1	.	TRBV7-2	.	CASSLGGRGGYNEQFF	TGTGCCAGCAGCTTAGGTGGTAGGGGAGGTTACAATGAGCAGTTCTTC